Listed here are 30 T cell receptor beta chains from one sample, sequenced in a study of blood T cell repertoires in COVID-19. The repertoire was sequenced with immunoSEQ multiplex PCR; TCRdb's copy has only in-frame clones and lacks some. The sample lists 110,000 or so clones, 65% to 80% occurring once. Sequencing was done on a sample of peripheral blood. The receptor source for this set is a man in his forties or fifties with acute or convalescent COVID-19.

The chain has TRBV19 and TRBJ2-1, with TRBD2 matching over 9 bases. The CDR3 runs 15 residues. With 7 bases clipped from V and 7 bases from J, the junction kept 11 bases outside the gene matches. In germline, CDR1 is LNHDA, CDR2 SQIVND (reference sequence). The CDR3: CASTRIAGVRNEQFF. DNA for the CDR3: TGTGCCAGTACCCGGATAGCGGGGGTGAGGAATGAGCAGTTCTTC. The variable domain in full, with the rest retrieved from reference TRBV19 and TRBJ2-1, is DGGITQSPKYLFRKEGQNVTLSCEQNLNHDAMYWYRQDPGQGLRLIYYSQIVNDFQKGDIAEGYSVSREKKESFPLTVTSAQKNPTAFYLCASTRIAGVRNEQFFGPGTRLTVL.

The rearrangement links TRBV21-1 to TRBJ2-3; the tabulated D call, TRBD1, remains unverified against the DNA. TRBV21-1 has pseudogene status. CDR3 length: 14 residues. The CDR3 loop is CARRTGALADTQYF. The CDR3 DNA reads TGTGCCCGACGGACAGGAGCTCTCGCGGATACGCAGTATTTT.

The genes are TRBV18 and TRBJ1-5, with TRBD1 as a possible D gene (6 bases). V lost 0 bases to trimming and J lost 6 bases, with 9 bases between them. Per the germline V gene, CDR1 is KGHSH and CDR2 is LQKENI. This CDR3 spans 14 amino acids. The CDR3 sequence: CASSPPQGFQPQHF. For the CDR3, the DNA is TGTGCCAGCTCACCACCGCAGGGGTTTCAGCCCCAGCATTTT. Complete variable domain (other parts from reference TRBV18 and TRBJ1-5): NAGVMQNPRHLVRRRGQEARLRCSPMKGHSHVYWYRQLPEEGLKFMVYLQKENIIDESGMPKERFSAEFPKEGPSILRIQQVVRGDSAAYFCASSPPQGFQPQHFGDGTRLSIL.

The CDR3 reads CASRPTGVSQETQYF. The CDR3 DNA is TGTGCCAGTAGGCCGACAGGGGTTAGCCAAGAGACCCAGTACTTC. V gene TRBV19 combines with J gene TRBJ2-5; 8 bases align to TRBD1. CDR1 and CDR2 from the germline V gene are LNHDA and SQIVND (reference sequence). CDR3 length equals 15 residues. V gave up 6 bases and J gave up 1 base; unmatched junction bases: 7.

The chain combines TRBV29-1 with TRBJ1-1, with D uncertain. The germline V and J ends were trimmed by 7 bases and 0 bases, with 6 bases remaining between them. CDR1 SQVTM and CDR2 ANQGSEA come from the germline V gene. This CDR3 is 11 amino acids long. This CDR3 is CSAPVNTEAFF. The CDR3 DNA reads TGCAGCGCCCCAGTGAACACTGAAGCTTTCTTT.

This clone was observed a few times. The V and J genes are TRBV27 and TRBJ1-2; 10 nucleotides agree with TRBD1. This CDR3 region has 16 residues. The V segment lost 9 bases and the J segment 5 bases; nucleotides outside the gene matches: 15. Germline-derived CDR1 and CDR2 are MNHEY and SMNVEV (reference sequence). This CDR3 is CASSQLSPGQGYGYTF. In DNA form, the CDR3 reads TGTGCCAGTTCACAGCTATCCCCGGGACAGGGGTATGGCTACACCTTC.

There are a few counts of this clone. The chain employs TRBV9 and TRBJ1-5, with D possibly being TRBD1 (5 bases). Germline values: CDR1 SGDLS, CDR2 YYNGEE. V lost 0 bases to trimming and J lost 7 bases, with 11 bases between them. The CDR3 is 14 amino acids. In DNA, the CDR3 is TGTGCCAGCAGCGTAGGGGGGGAAAGACAGCCCCAGCATTTT. Its translation: CASSVGGERQPQHF.

This clone was counted only a few times. The genes are TRBV5-5 and TRBJ2-7, with 8 bases fitting TRBD1. Germline CDR1 reads SGHKS; CDR2 reads YYEKEE (reference sequence). The V segment lost 4 bases and the J segment 3 bases; nucleotides outside the gene matches: 6. The CDR3 is 14 residues long. The CDR3: CASSPGQANYEQYF. The CDR3 region has the DNA TGTGCCAGCAGCCCGGGACAGGCCAACTACGAGCAGTACTTC.

The chain joins TRBV25-1 to TRBJ2-7; perhaps TRBD2 as D (6 bases). Looked up from germline, CDR1 is MGHDK and CDR2 is SYGVNS. The CDR3 runs to 11 residues. Trimming removed 2 bases at V and 7 bases at J, with 6 bases between. CDR3 sequence reads: CASSEAGEQYF. CDR3 nucleotides: TGTGCCAGCAGTGAAGCGGGAGAGCAGTACTTC.

This clone was observed a handful of times. This chain connects TRBV2 to TRBJ2-2; D may be TRBD2 (5 bases). The ends were cut back, 1 base at V and 5 bases at J, with 11 bases in the middle. Germline loops: CDR1 SNHLY, CDR2 FYNNEI. The CDR3 is made up of 15 amino acids. CDR3 DNA sequence: TGTGCCAGCAGTGAAGAACCCCCGGGGACCGGGGAGCTGTTTTTT. Encoded protein: CASSEEPPGTGELFF.

The V call is TRBV19, the J call TRBJ2-3; the match to TRBD2 covers 11 bases. This CDR3 has 15 residues. CDR1 and CDR2 from the germline V gene are LNHDA and SQIVND (reference sequence). V shed 5 bases, J shed 7 bases, and the junction held 8 bases outside the gene matches. The CDR3 is CASSLAGGPGNTQYF. The CDR3 DNA reads as TGTGCCAGTAGTTTAGCGGGAGGGCCGGGGAATACGCAGTATTTT.

This sequence joins TRBV14 and TRBJ2-7; the match to TRBD1 covers 7 bases. The CDR3 consists of 14 residues. Germline CDR1 reads SGHDN; CDR2 reads FVKESK. V dropped 1 base and J dropped 4; count of bases not matched to a gene: 4. Written as DNA, the CDR3 is TGTGCCAGCAGCCAAGGCCAGGGGGTGTACGAGCAGTACTTC. It encodes CASSQGQGVYEQYF.

This clone was seen more than once but under ten times. The chain uses TRBV5-4 and TRBJ2-7; TRBD1 might be the D (6 bases). The CDR3 spans 14 residues. V was shortened by 0 bases and J by 5 bases, with 12 bases between the two germline ends. The germline V gene encodes CDR1 SGHNT and CDR2 YYREEE (reference sequence). CDR3 amino acids: CASSLDTGRNEQYF. The CDR3 bases are TGTGCCAGCAGCTTGGATACAGGGCGCAACGAGCAGTACTTC.

V is TRBV24-1 and J is TRBJ2-1, with 12 bases lining up with TRBD1. V lost 0 bases and J lost 4; bases outside the gene matches: 3. The V gene's germline CDR1 is KGHDR and CDR2 SFDVKD. The CDR3 is 17 amino acids. In nucleotides, the CDR3 is TGTGCCACCAGTGATTTGGGGACAGGGGGCGCGTACAATGAGCAGTTCTTC. Protein product: CATSDLGTGGAYNEQFF.

The chain links TRBV24-1 to TRBJ1-5, with 8 nucleotides matching TRBD1. Looked up from germline, CDR1 is KGHDR and CDR2 is SFDVKD. This CDR3 contains 13 residues. The V gene end was trimmed by 9 bases and the J gene end by 7 bases; junction bases not matched to a gene: 7. The CDR3 region is CATSQGARQPQHF. DNA of the CDR3: TGTGCCACCTCGCAGGGGGCCCGGCAGCCCCAGCATTTT.

This clone has a single count. This rearrangement joins TRBV5-1 to TRBJ1-6, with 9 bases lining up with TRBD1. CDR1 SGHRS and CDR2 YFSETQ come from the germline V gene. The length of the CDR3 is 16 residues. Trimming cost V 0 bases and J 3 bases; bases outside gene matches: 1. CDR3 in DNA: TGCGCCAGCAGCTTGGGGACAGGGGACTATAATTCACCCCTCCACTTT. It codes for CASSLGTGDYNSPLHF.

This clone has more than one count but fewer than ten. The identical CDR3 is also encoded by other nucleotide sequences in the sample. This sequence joins TRBV29-1 and TRBJ2-1, with a possible D match to TRBD2 (5 bases). Germline V gene sequence: CDR1 SQVTM, CDR2 ANQGSEA. Trimming took 2 bases from V and 4 from J, leaving 6 bases between them. The CDR3 is 12 residues long. CDR3 loop: CSVERGYNEQFF. In nucleotides, the CDR3 is TGCAGCGTTGAACGGGGATACAATGAGCAGTTCTTC.

This clone has just a few counts. Other DNA sequences in this specimen translate into the identical CDR3. The rearrangement uses TRBV19 and TRBJ1-5, with a possible D match to TRBD1 (6 bases). Per the germline V gene, CDR1 is LNHDA and CDR2 is SQIVND (reference sequence). V lost 5 bases, J lost 1 base, and 9 bases lay in between. The length of the CDR3 is 14 residues. CDR3 loop: CASSVTGSNQPQHF. The CDR3 nucleotides are TGTGCCAGTAGTGTTACAGGGAGCAATCAGCCCCAGCATTTT.

V is TRBV12-3 or TRBV12-4 and J is TRBJ1-1; unclear D gene. CDR3 length: 13 residues. Trimming shortened V by 3 bases and J by 1 base, and 6 bases separated the two germline ends. This CDR3 reads CASSFRENTEAFF. The CDR3 DNA follows: TGTGCCAGCAGTTTCCGGGAGAACACTGAAGCTTTCTTT.

This chain connects TRBV11-1 to TRBJ1-1; D is undetermined. Germline values: CDR1 SGHAT, CDR2 FQDESV (reference sequence). CDR3 size: 13 residues. The germline V and J ends were trimmed by 0 bases and 5 bases, with 7 bases remaining between them. CDR3 amino acids: CASSLAAQTEAFF. CDR3 bases: TGTGCCAGCAGCTTAGCGGCACAGACTGAAGCTTTCTTT. Filled out from reference TRBV11-1 and TRBJ1-1, the complete variable domain reads EAEVAQSPRYKITEKSQAVAFWCDPISGHATLYWYRQILGQGPELLVQFQDESVVDDSQLPKDRFSAERLKGVDSTLKIQPAELGDSAMYLCASSLAAQTEAFFGQGTRLTVV.

The genes are TRBV25-1 and TRBJ2-5; 7 bases match TRBD1. From germline, CDR1 is MGHDK and CDR2 SYGVNS. Trimming at V came to 2 bases and at J to 4 bases, leaving 7 bases not matched to a gene. The CDR3 runs 15 residues. CDR3 amino acids: CASSEPETGSETQYF. CDR3 nucleotides: TGTGCCAGCAGTGAACCGGAGACAGGGTCAGAGACCCAGTACTTC.

The genes are TRBV5-1 and TRBJ1-4, with D possibly being TRBD1 (6 bases). With 5 bases removed from V and 6 bases from J, the gap between germline ends came to 11 bases. The CDR3 extends over 13 amino acids. Germline CDR1 and CDR2: SGHRS and YFSETQ. The CDR3 loop is CASRHRVDEKLFF. In DNA, the CDR3 is TGCGCCAGCAGACACAGGGTCGATGAAAAACTGTTTTTT.

This chain's CDR3 is CASSQDKRNGLAGVWGAKNIQYF. The CDR3 nucleotides are TGTGCCAGCAGCCAAGATAAAAGAAACGGCCTAGCGGGAGTCTGGGGAGCCAAAAACATTCAGTACTTC. The V gene is TRBV4-2, the J gene TRBJ2-4, with 10 positions matching TRBD2. V was pared by 0 bases and J by 0 bases, with 20 bases of the junction left unmatched. The length of the CDR3 is 23 residues. In germline, CDR1 is LGHNA, CDR2 YNFKEQ.

The chain is built from TRBV15 and TRBJ1-5; D might be TRBD1 (6 bases). This CDR3 contains 13 residues. V lost 6 bases and J lost 5, with 11 bases in between. The germline CDR1 and CDR2 sequences are LNHNV and YYDKDF (reference sequence). Here the CDR3 DNA reads TGTGCCACCAGTCTACAGGGAGATCAGCCCCAGCATTTT. This sequence encodes CATSLQGDQPQHF.

This sequence joins TRBV3-1 (or the pseudogene TRBV3-2) and TRBJ1-1; TRBD1 matches 10 bases. The J segment lost 5 bases and the V segment lost 1 base, leaving 10 bases of the junction unmatched. The CDR3 loop spans 17 amino acids. Germline CDR1 LGHDT, CDR2 YNNKEL (reference sequence). The CDR3: CASSQAPGTGVWTEAFF. CDR3 bases: TGTGCCAGCAGCCAAGCGCCCGGGACAGGGGTGTGGACTGAAGCTTTCTTT.

The chain is built from TRBV3-1 (or the pseudogene TRBV3-2) and TRBJ1-1; D gene uncertain. The germline gives CDR1 LGHDT, CDR2 YNNKEL (reference sequence). This CDR3 region has 14 residues. V was shortened by 0 bases and J by 10 bases, with 15 bases between the two germline ends. This CDR3 reads CASSQDEASGGAFF. The DNA for the CDR3 is TGTGCCAGCAGCCAAGATGAAGCCTCCGGAGGAGCTTTCTTT.

In its sample, this clone was seen once. The chain recombines TRBV5-5 with TRBJ1-5, with D hard to call. CDR1 and CDR2 (germline): SGHKS, YYEKEE (reference sequence). The length of the CDR3 is 13 residues. Trimming cost V 0 bases and J 6 bases, with 7 bases left between them. In DNA form, the CDR3 reads TGTGCCAGCAGCTTGGAGAGGTTTCAGCCCCAGCATTTT. This translates into CASSLERFQPQHF.

V gene TRBV6-5 combines with J gene TRBJ1-1, with a weak D call TRBD1 (5 bases). Germline assignment: CDR1 MNHEY and CDR2 SVGAGI. The CDR3 runs 15 residues. Trimming removed 6 bases at V and 0 bases at J, with 14 bases between. CDR3 protein: CASSETALMNTEAFF. The DNA of the CDR3 is TGTGCCAGCAGCGAGACAGCCTTAATGAACACTGAAGCTTTCTTT.

This clone was recorded a few times. The chain recombines TRBV4-1 with TRBJ2-7; the D gene is possibly TRBD2 (5 bases). The CDR3 has 15 amino acids. Germline V gene sequence: CDR1 MGHRA, CDR2 YSYEKL. Deletions cut 0 bases from V and 3 bases from J, with 12 bases between. The CDR3 coding sequence is TGCGCCAGCAGCCAAGATGAGGGATTCAACTACGAGCAGTACTTC. This translates into CASSQDEGFNYEQYF.

The chain uses TRBV5-4 and TRBJ1-1, with TRBD1 as a possible D gene (5 bases). V was clipped by 9 bases and J by 0 bases, with 15 bases between them. There are 14 residues in the CDR3. From germline, CDR1 is SGHNT and CDR2 YYREEE (reference sequence). The CDR3 sequence is CATRAFGMNTEAFF. The CDR3 nucleotides read TGTGCCACCAGGGCCTTCGGGATGAACACTGAAGCTTTCTTT.